The 28 T cell receptor beta chains below were found in one sample sequenced in a study of blood T cell repertoires in COVID-19 (dated by TCRdb to between 2020 and 2021). Library construction relied on the immunoSEQ multiplex PCR assay. TCRdb holds this immuneACCESS table with in-frame rearrangements only. Some clones are missing; in checked studies, unresolved V genes explain under half, and the rest has no known cause. This sample gives some 250,000 clones in total; over 70% of them show up just once. Approximately 7.9% of the sample is held by the ten biggest clonotypes. Sequencing was carried out using peripheral blood. These receptors all come from a woman of 80 years or more with acute or convalescent COVID-19.

The V gene is TRBV5-1, the J gene TRBJ2-1; 10 bases are shared with TRBD2. J gave up 4 bases and V 5 bases, and 6 bases lay outside the gene matches. Germline V gene data show CDR1 as SGHRS and CDR2 as YFSETQ. This CDR3 is 15 amino acids long. CDR3 region: CASSLLAGHYNEQFF. The CDR3 DNA follows: TGCGCCAGCAGTTTACTAGCGGGACATTACAATGAGCAGTTCTTC.

The chain is built from TRBV19 and TRBJ2-1; 10 nucleotides agree with TRBD2. Losses at the gene ends were 10 bases for V and 6 bases for J; bases not matched to a gene: 9. Germline loops: CDR1 LNHDA, CDR2 SQIVND (reference sequence). The CDR3 length is 14 residues. This CDR3 reads CAMEPSGRGNEQFF. CDR3 coding DNA: TGTGCCATGGAACCTAGCGGGAGAGGCAATGAGCAGTTCTTC.

This clone was recorded only once. This chain joins TRBV10-2 and TRBJ1-5; 7 positions agree with TRBD1. V was pared by 7 bases and J by 4 bases, with 4 bases of the junction left unmatched. The CDR3 totals 13 residues. CDR1 and CDR2 from the germline V gene are WSHSY and SAAADI. CDR3 loop: CASTDRVNQPQHF. The CDR3, as DNA: TGCGCCAGCACAGACAGGGTTAATCAGCCCCAGCATTTT.

The gene calls are TRBV3-1 (or the pseudogene TRBV3-2) and TRBJ1-2; 11 nucleotides match TRBD1. Germline V lookup: CDR1 LGHDT, CDR2 YNNKEL (reference sequence). The CDR3 has 18 residues. Trimming cost V 1 base and J 5 bases; bases outside gene matches: 12. Here the CDR3 reads CASSQVPDRGRRGYGYTF. The CDR3 DNA reads TGTGCCAGCAGCCAAGTCCCGGACAGGGGGCGCCGGGGGTATGGCTACACCTTC.

The gene calls are TRBV7-9 and TRBJ1-5; tentatively, D is TRBD1 (5 bases). The CDR3 is 14 residues long. The V and J ends lost 6 bases and 5 bases respectively, with 14 bases between them. Germline V lookup: CDR1 SEHNR, CDR2 FQNEAQ (reference sequence). The CDR3 DNA sequence: TGTGCCAGCAGTCTCTCGGGACTTTATCAGCCCCAGCATTTT. Protein sequence: CASSLSGLYQPQHF.

This clone has a single count. As DNA, the CDR3 is TGTGCCAGCAGCCAAGTGCAGGGGGCTATTGGCTACACCTTC. Protein: CASSQVQGAIGYTF. The chain recombines TRBV3-1 (or the pseudogene TRBV3-2) with TRBJ1-2; the match to TRBD1 covers 8 bases. With 1 base clipped from V and 7 bases from J, the junction kept 5 bases outside the gene matches. This CDR3 has 14 amino acids. Germline CDR1 and CDR2: LGHDT and YNNKEL (reference sequence).

This clone was seen only once. The chain recombines TRBV5-1 with TRBJ2-3; 8 bases match TRBD2. Germline CDR1 reads SGHRS; CDR2 reads YFSETQ. With V trimmed by 0 bases and J by 3 bases, 12 bases remained unmatched. The CDR3 loop spans 18 amino acids. CDR3 in DNA: TGCGCCAGCAGCTTGGAGGGCGGGTCTAGCGGGCTGACAGATACGCAGTATTTT. Translation: CASSLEGGSSGLTDTQYF.

This clone was picked up one time. V and J are TRBV2 and TRBJ2-5; 8 bases are a match to TRBD2. V lost 1 base, J lost 2 bases, and 6 bases stayed unmatched. This CDR3 has 16 amino acids. In germline, CDR1 is SNHLY, CDR2 FYNNEI. As DNA, the CDR3 is TGTGCCAGCAGTGAAGGTTCTAGCGGGCGACAAGAGACCCAGTACTTC. It codes for CASSEGSSGRQETQYF.

The genes are TRBV28 and TRBJ2-7; 9 bases are shared with TRBD2. Germline CDR1 reads MDHEN; CDR2 reads SYDVKM. The ends lost 7 bases at V and 9 bases at J; junction bases unmatched: 10. The CDR3 contains 13 residues. The DNA for the CDR3 is TGTGCCAGCACCCTTTATGCGGGGGGGGCGCAGTACTTC. Protein sequence: CASTLYAGGAQYF.

The chain links TRBV6-6 to TRBJ2-5, with 10 nucleotides matching TRBD1. The trim removed 6 bases at V and 3 bases at J, leaving 10 bases unmatched. Germline CDR1 is MNHNY and CDR2 is SVGAGI (reference sequence). The CDR3 loop spans 16 amino acids. The CDR3 nucleotides are TGTGCCAGCAGCTCCCCCCGCGGGACAGGGGAAGAGACCCAGTACTTC. It is translated as CASSSPRGTGEETQYF.

The chain couples TRBV5-1 to TRBJ2-2; TRBD2 is a possible D gene (5 bases). CDR3 length equals 15 residues. Trimming left V 1 base short and J 2 bases short, with 9 bases between. Per germline, CDR1 SGHRS and CDR2 YFSETQ. The CDR3 region is CASSLRLANTGELFF. The CDR3 DNA reads as TGCGCCAGCAGCTTGAGGCTAGCCAACACCGGGGAGCTGTTTTTT.

The CDR3, as DNA: TGTGCCAGTAGCCGGGCAGGGGGCGTTTCGACCTATGGCTACACCTTC. Protein sequence: CASSRAGGVSTYGYTF. V gene TRBV19 combines with J gene TRBJ1-2; 8 bases fit TRBD1. CDR1 and CDR2 (germline): LNHDA, SQIVND (reference sequence). The trim removed 6 bases at V and 4 bases at J, leaving 13 bases unmatched. The CDR3 covers 16 residues. The entire variable domain, with the rest obtained from reference TRBV19 and TRBJ1-2, is as follows: DGGITQSPKYLFRKEGQNVTLSCEQNLNHDAMYWYRQDPGQGLRLIYYSQIVNDFQKGDIAEGYSVSREKKESFPLTVTSAQKNPTAFYLCASSRAGGVSTYGYTFGSGTRLTVV.

This sequence joins TRBV15 and TRBJ1-4; the D is unclear. In germline, CDR1 is LNHNV, CDR2 YYDKDF (reference sequence). This CDR3 has 16 residues. The germline V and J ends were trimmed by 0 bases and 8 bases, with 16 bases remaining between them. This CDR3 is CATSREISRVAEKLFF. For the CDR3, the DNA is TGTGCCACCAGCAGAGAAATTTCACGGGTCGCGGAAAAACTGTTTTTT.

This clone was counted once. The V and J genes are TRBV28 and TRBJ2-7; 7 positions agree with TRBD1. CDR3 length: 13 amino acids. The ends lost 6 bases at V and 4 bases at J; junction bases unmatched: 6. The germline V gene has CDR1 MDHEN and CDR2 SYDVKM. The CDR3 bases are TGTGCCAGCAGGGACAGGCCAACATACGAGCAGTACTTC. Its translation is CASRDRPTYEQYF.

The chain joins TRBV6-4 to TRBJ2-4; possible D gene TRBD2, 6 bases. This CDR3 comprises 16 residues. Germline V gives CDR1 MRHNA, CDR2 SNTAGT. Trimming took off 0 bases at V and 3 bases at J, with 12 bases between the two ends. The CDR3 sequence: CASSDSALEGKNIQYF. As DNA, the CDR3 is TGTGCCAGCAGTGACTCGGCTCTGGAGGGCAAAAACATTCAGTACTTC.

The chain links TRBV19 to TRBJ2-1, with D perhaps TRBD2 (6 bases). Trimming removed 6 bases from V and 1 base from J, with 10 bases in between. This CDR3 has 14 amino acids. Per germline, CDR1 LNHDA and CDR2 SQIVND (reference sequence). The CDR3 loop is CASRRDVSYNEQFF. The CDR3 DNA reads TGTGCCAGTAGGCGGGATGTATCCTACAATGAGCAGTTCTTC.

For the CDR3, the DNA is TGTGCCAGCAGCCAAGCGGGTGGTTTGAGAGAGCAGTACTTC. Translated: CASSQAGGLREQYF. V gene TRBV3-1 (or the pseudogene TRBV3-2) combines with J gene TRBJ2-7; D not certain. The CDR3 spans 14 residues. Germline CDR1 reads LGHDT; CDR2 reads YNNKEL (reference sequence). V lost 1 base and J 7 bases, leaving 14 bases between the germline ends.

The chain employs TRBV5-1 and TRBJ2-7, with a weak D call TRBD1 (5 bases). CDR3 size: 14 residues. CDR1 is SGHRS and CDR2 is YFSETQ in the germline V gene. Trimming left V 2 bases short and J 3 bases short, with 12 bases between. CDR3 bases: TGCGCCAGCAGCTTCGACAGTAAGTACTACGAGCAGTACTTC. Translation gives CASSFDSKYYEQYF. The full variable domain, its missing parts supplied by reference TRBV5-1 and TRBJ2-7, is KAGVTQTPRYLIKTRGQQVTLSCSPISGHRSVSWYQQTPGQGLQFLFEYFSETQRNKGNFPGRFSGRQFSNSRSEMNVSTLELGDSALYLCASSFDSKYYEQYFGPGTRLTVT.

The gene calls are TRBV10-1 and TRBJ1-2; 8 positions agree with TRBD1. The CDR3 covers 13 residues. Germline values: CDR1 WNHNN, CDR2 SYGVQD (reference sequence). With V trimmed by 7 bases and J by 4 bases, 5 bases remained unmatched. CDR3 region: CASIRQGTYGYTF. CDR3 nucleotides: TGCGCCAGCATTAGACAGGGGACCTATGGCTACACCTTC.

The rearrangement links TRBV5-1 to TRBJ1-4; D gene unclear. Deletions cut 0 bases from V and 7 bases from J, with 13 bases between. Germline CDR1 SGHRS, CDR2 YFSETQ. The CDR3 totals 15 residues. The CDR3 loop is CASSLVPEAFEKLFF. CDR3 DNA sequence: TGCGCCAGCAGCTTGGTTCCTGAAGCTTTTGAAAAACTGTTTTTT.

The chain uses TRBV28 and TRBJ2-3; TRBD1 is a possible D gene (6 bases). CDR1 is MDHEN and CDR2 is SYDVKM in the germline V gene. This CDR3 has 11 residues. The V end lost 8 bases, the J end lost 4 bases, and 7 bases lay between the germline ends. The CDR3 region is CASEGADTQYF. DNA for the CDR3: TGTGCCAGCGAGGGGGCAGATACGCAGTATTTT.

The chain carries TRBV10-1 and TRBJ1-4; a weak D match, TRBD1 (6 bases). The CDR3 has 12 amino acids. Per the germline V gene, CDR1 is WNHNN and CDR2 is SYGVQD (reference sequence). The V gene lost 4 bases and the J gene lost 8 bases, with 8 bases spanning the gap. The CDR3 nucleotides are TGCGCCAGCAGTGGTGACAGGGAAAAACTGTTTTTT. This encodes CASSGDREKLFF.

CDR3 amino acids: CAITDFPEETQYF. The DNA for the CDR3 is TGTGCCATCACCGACTTCCCCGAGGAGACCCAGTACTTC. J is TRBJ2-5 and V is TRBV10-3; D gene ambiguous. Trimming shortened V by 7 bases and J by 5 bases, and 14 bases separated the two germline ends. Per the germline V gene, CDR1 is ENHRY and CDR2 is SYGVKD. The CDR3 is made up of 13 amino acids.

This clone came up once. Within the sample, other DNA sequences also encode this same CDR3. The rearrangement joins TRBV7-6 to TRBJ2-3, with 11 bases aligning to TRBD2. The CDR3 has 16 amino acids. Trimming at V came to 3 bases and at J to 2 bases, leaving 4 bases not matched to a gene. The germline V gene has CDR1 SGHVS and CDR2 FNYEAQ. The CDR3: CASSLGSGGATDTQYF. The CDR3 DNA reads TGTGCCAGCAGCTTGGGTAGCGGGGGGGCCACAGATACGCAGTATTTT.

This CDR3 is CAGWTGAYGYTF. The CDR3 bases are TGTGCCGGGTGGACAGGGGCGTATGGCTACACCTTC. The chain is built from TRBV19 and TRBJ1-2, with 9 bases lining up with TRBD1. The ends lost 11 bases at V and 5 bases at J; junction bases unmatched: 6. Germline V lookup: CDR1 LNHDA, CDR2 SQIVND (reference sequence). The CDR3 length is 12 residues.

The chain couples TRBV6-5 to TRBJ1-4, with TRBD1 matching over 7 bases. V shed 5 bases, J shed 8 bases, and the junction held 5 bases outside the gene matches. This CDR3 has 13 residues. Germline assignment: CDR1 MNHEY and CDR2 SVGAGI. In nucleotides, the CDR3 is TGTGCCAGCAGTCCAGGGGGGAGAGAAAAACTGTTTTTT. It is translated as CASSPGGREKLFF.

V and J are TRBV5-1 and TRBJ2-3; D might be TRBD1 (5 bases). There are 16 residues in the CDR3. Germline CDR1 is SGHRS and CDR2 is YFSETQ. Trimming took off 0 bases at V and 0 bases at J, with 11 bases between the two ends. In DNA, the CDR3 is TGCGCCAGCAGCTTGGTGTCTGGGGCCAGCACAGATACGCAGTATTTT. This sequence encodes CASSLVSGASTDTQYF.

This sequence joins TRBV2 and TRBJ2-4; 9 bases fit TRBD1. Trimming cost V 3 bases and J 6 bases; bases outside gene matches: 3. The length of the CDR3 is 14 residues. Germline V gene data show CDR1 as SNHLY and CDR2 as FYNNEI. CDR3 in amino acids: CASSEPGQGNIQYF. CDR3 coding DNA: TGTGCCAGCAGTGAGCCGGGACAGGGAAACATTCAGTACTTC.